This TCR beta chain stems from a study of blood T cell repertoires in COVID-19. The overall study: Whether acute or convalescent, the COVID-19 samples came from the United States, Italy and Spain.

V lost 3 bases and J 10 bases, leaving 13 bases between the germline ends. Germline loops: CDR1 ENHRY, CDR2 SYGVKD. CDR3 length: 13 residues. Source study methods: Reference gene primers were amplified, and this amplification served to estimate nucleated cell counts. The protocol was immunoSEQ multiplex PCR, while the TCRdb copy is restricted to in-frame clones and leaves out a portion. V and J calls and clone size are those listed in that table; D and trimming were worked out from the DNA. The data contain tens of thousands of clones, roughly 87% of them singletons. This rearrangement joins TRBV10-3 to TRBJ1-5, with D possibly TRBD1 on 6 matching bases. The clonotype originates from a woman in her fifties or sixties with active or convalescent COVID-19. The material sequenced was peripheral blood. The CDR3 coding sequence is TGTGCCATCAGTGACCAATTAGGGGGTCCCCAGCATTTT. Amino acid sequence: CAISDQLGGPQHF.